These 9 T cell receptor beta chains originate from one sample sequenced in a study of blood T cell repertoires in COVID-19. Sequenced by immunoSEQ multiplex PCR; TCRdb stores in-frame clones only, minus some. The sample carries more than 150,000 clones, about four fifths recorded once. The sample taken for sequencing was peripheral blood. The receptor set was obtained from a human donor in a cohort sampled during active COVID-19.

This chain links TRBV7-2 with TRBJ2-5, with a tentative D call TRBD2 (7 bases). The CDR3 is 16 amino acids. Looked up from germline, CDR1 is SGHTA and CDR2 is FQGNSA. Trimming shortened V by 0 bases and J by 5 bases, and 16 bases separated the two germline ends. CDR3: CASSLAGRGAAETQYF. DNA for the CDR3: TGTGCCAGCAGCTTAGCGGGACGGGGGGCCGCTGAGACCCAGTACTTC.

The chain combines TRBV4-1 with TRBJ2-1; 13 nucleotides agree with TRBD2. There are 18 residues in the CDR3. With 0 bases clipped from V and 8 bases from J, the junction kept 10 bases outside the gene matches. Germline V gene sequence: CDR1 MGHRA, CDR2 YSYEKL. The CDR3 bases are TGCGCCAGCAGCCAAGATACTCCGGGACTAGCGGGGATGGATGAGCAGTTCTTC. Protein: CASSQDTPGLAGMDEQFF.

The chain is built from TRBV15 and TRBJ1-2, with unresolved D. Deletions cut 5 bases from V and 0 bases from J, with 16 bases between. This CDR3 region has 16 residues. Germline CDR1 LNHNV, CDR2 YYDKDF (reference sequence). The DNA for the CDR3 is TGTGCCACCAGCCCCCCCGGAGGTGGACCTAACTATGGCTACACCTTC. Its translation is CATSPPGGGPNYGYTF.

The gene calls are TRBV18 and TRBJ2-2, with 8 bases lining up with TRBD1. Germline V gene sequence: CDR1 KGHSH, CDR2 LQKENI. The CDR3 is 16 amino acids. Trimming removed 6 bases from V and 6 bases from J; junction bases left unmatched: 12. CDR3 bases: TGTGCCAGCTCGCCGCGACAGGGGAAGGTCTCCGGGGAGCTGTTTTTT. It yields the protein CASSPRQGKVSGELFF.

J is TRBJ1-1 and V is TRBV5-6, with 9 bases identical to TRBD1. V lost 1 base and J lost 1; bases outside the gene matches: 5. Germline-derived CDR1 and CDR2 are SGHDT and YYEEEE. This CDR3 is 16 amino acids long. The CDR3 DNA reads TGTGCCAGCAGCTTGAACAGGGGGCTCACGAACACTGAAGCTTTCTTT. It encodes CASSLNRGLTNTEAFF.

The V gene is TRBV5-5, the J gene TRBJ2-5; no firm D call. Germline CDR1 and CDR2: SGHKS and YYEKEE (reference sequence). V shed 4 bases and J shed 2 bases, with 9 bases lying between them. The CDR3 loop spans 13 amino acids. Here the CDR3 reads CASSVIQQETQYF. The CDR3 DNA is TGTGCCAGCAGCGTTATCCAGCAAGAGACCCAGTACTTC.

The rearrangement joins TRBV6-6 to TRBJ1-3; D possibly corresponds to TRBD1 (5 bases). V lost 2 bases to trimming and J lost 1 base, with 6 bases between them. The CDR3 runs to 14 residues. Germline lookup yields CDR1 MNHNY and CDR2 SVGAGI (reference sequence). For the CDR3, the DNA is TGTGCCAGCAGTTACCAGGGTTCTGGAAACACCATATATTTT. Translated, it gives CASSYQGSGNTIYF.

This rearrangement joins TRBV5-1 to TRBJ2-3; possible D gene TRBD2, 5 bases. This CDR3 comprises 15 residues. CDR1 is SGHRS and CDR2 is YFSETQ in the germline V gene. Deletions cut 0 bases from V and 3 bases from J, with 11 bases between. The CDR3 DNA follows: TGCGCCAGCAGCTTGGCGGGAAGGACGACAGATACGCAGTATTTT. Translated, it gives CASSLAGRTTDTQYF.

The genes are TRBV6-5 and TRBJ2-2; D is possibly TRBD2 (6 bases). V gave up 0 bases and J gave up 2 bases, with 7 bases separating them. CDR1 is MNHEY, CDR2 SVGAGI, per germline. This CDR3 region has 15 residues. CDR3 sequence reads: CASSYSGLNTGELFF. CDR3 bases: TGTGCCAGCAGTTACTCGGGACTTAACACCGGGGAGCTGTTTTTT.